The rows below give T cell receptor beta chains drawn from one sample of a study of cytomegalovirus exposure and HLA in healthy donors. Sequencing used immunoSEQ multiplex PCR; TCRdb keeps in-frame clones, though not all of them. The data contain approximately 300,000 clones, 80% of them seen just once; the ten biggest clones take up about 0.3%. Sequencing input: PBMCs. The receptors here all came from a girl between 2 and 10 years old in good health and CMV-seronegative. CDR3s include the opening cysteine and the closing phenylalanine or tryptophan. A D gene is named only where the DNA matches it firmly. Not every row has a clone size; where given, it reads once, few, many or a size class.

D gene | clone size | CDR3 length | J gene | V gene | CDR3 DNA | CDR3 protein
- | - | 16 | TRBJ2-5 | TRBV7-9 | TGTGCCAGCAGCATACCACTACTGACAGGACGAGAGACCCAGTACTTC | CASSIPLLTGRETQYF
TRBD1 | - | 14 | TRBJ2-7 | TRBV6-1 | TGTGCCAGCAGTCCGGGACAGGGGGCTTACGAGCAGTACTTC | CASSPGQGAYEQYF
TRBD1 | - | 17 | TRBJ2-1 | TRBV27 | TGTGCCAGCAGTTTAAGGACCGGGACAGGGGAATACAATGAGCAGTTCTTC | CASSLRTGTGEYNEQFF
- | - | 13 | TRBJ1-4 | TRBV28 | TGTGCCAGCAGTTTTTCCAGGGGAGAAAAACTGTTTTTT | CASSFSRGEKLFF
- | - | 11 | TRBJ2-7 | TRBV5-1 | TGCGCCAGCAGCCGGGAATACGAGCAGTACTTC | CASSREYEQYF
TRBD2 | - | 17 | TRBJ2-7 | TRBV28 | TGTGCCAGCAGGATCGGACTAGCGGGAGGACCTCCCTACGAGCAGTACTTC | CASRIGLAGGPPYEQYF
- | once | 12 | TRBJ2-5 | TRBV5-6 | TGTGCCAGCAGCCCTAATCAAGAGACCCAGTACTTC | CASSPNQETQYF
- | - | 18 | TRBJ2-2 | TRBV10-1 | TGCGCCAGCAGCCCCGGGCTGGCAGGGGACCCCAACACCGGGGAGCTGTTTTTT | CASSPGLAGDPNTGELFF
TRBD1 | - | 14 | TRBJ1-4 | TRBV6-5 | TGTGCCAGCAGTTTTGCAGGGGGGAATGAAAAACTGTTTTTT | CASSFAGGNEKLFF
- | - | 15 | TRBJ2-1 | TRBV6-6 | TGTGCCAGCAGTTACTCGATATCCCCAGGCAATGAGCAGTTCTTC | CASSYSISPGNEQFF
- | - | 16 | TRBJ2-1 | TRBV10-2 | TGCGCCAGCCGCGCGGGCAGCCTGAGCTCCTACAATGAGCAGTTCTTC | CASRAGSLSSYNEQFF
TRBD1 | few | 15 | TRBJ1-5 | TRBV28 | TGTGCCAGCAACCCCCCGGGGACAGGGGGTCAGCCCCAGCATTTT | CASNPPGTGGQPQHF
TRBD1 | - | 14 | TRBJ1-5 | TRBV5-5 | TGTGCCAGCAGTTACGACAGGGTAAATCAGCCCCAGCATTTT | CASSYDRVNQPQHF
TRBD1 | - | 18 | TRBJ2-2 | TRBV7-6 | TGTGCCAGCAGCTTAGAATTAGTGGGACAGCTGAACACCGGGGAGCTGTTTTTT | CASSLELVGQLNTGELFF
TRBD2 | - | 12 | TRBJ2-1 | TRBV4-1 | TGCGCCAGCAGCCAAGGCTCTAGCGGGCTGTTCTTC | CASSQGSSGLFF
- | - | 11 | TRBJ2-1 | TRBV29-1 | TGCAGCGCCCGACTAGTGGTTGAGCAGTTCTTC | CSARLVVEQFF
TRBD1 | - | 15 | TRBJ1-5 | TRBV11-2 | TGTGCCAGCAGCTTGCGACAGGGGGGCAATCAGCCCCAGCATTTT | CASSLRQGGNQPQHF
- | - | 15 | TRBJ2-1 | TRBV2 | TGTGCCAGCAGTGAAGAGGCAGGGGCCCCTACCCCTAAGTTCTTC | CASSEEAGAPTPKFF
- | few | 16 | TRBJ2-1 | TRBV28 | TGTGCCAGCAGTTCTAACTTCTACCGAACCATCAATGAGCAGTTCTTC | CASSSNFYRTINEQFF
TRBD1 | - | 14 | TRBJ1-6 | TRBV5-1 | TGCGCCAGCAGCGACGGACAGGGTAATTCACCCCTCCACTTT | CASSDGQGNSPLHF
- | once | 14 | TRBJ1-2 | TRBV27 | TGTGCCAGCAGTGTTACAGGCCTCCCTGGCGGCTACACCTTC | CASSVTGLPGGYTF
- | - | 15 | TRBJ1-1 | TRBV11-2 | TGTGCCAGCAGCAAAACAGCCACCCTTAACACTGAAGCTTTCTTT | CASSKTATLNTEAFF
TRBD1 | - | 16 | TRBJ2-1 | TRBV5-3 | TGTGCCAGCCCTCCGCAGGGGGCCGGTATCTACAATGAGCAGTTCTTC | CASPPQGAGIYNEQFF
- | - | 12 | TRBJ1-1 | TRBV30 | TGTGCCTCCTCCAGGGGGAACACTGAAGCTTTCTTT | CASSRGNTEAFF
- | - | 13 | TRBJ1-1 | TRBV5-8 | TGTGCCAGCAGCTTGGTTTTTCGGACTGAAGCTTTCTTT | CASSLVFRTEAFF
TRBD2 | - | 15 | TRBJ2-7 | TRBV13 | TGTGCCAGCAGCTCCGGACTAGCGGGTACCTACGAGCAGTACTTC | CASSSGLAGTYEQYF
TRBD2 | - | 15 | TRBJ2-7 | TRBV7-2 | TGTGCCAGCAGCTTCCCGACTAGCGGGGGGGACGAGCAGTACTTC | CASSFPTSGGDEQYF
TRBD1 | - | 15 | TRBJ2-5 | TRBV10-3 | TGTGCCATCAGAGGGACAGGGACAGGTCAAGAGACCCAGTACTTC | CAIRGTGTGQETQYF
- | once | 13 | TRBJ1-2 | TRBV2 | TGTGCCAGCCTAAAAGGGAGTGCCTATGGCTACACCTTC | CASLKGSAYGYTF
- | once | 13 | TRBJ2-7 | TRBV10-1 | TGCGCCAGCCGAGGCCAGGGATCCCACGAGCAGTACTTC | CASRGQGSHEQYF
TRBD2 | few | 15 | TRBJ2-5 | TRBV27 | TGTGCCAGCAGTTCTTTGGGACTAATGGCAGAGACCCAGTACTTC | CASSSLGLMAETQYF
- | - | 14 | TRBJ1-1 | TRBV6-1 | TGTGCCAGCAGTGAAAGTCTAGGGGCCCCTGAAGCTTTCTTT | CASSESLGAPEAFF
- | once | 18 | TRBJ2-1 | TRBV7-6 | TGTGCCAGCAGCTTAGCGCCTGCGCTCCCGGGCAGGGACAATGAGCAGTTCTTC | CASSLAPALPGRDNEQFF
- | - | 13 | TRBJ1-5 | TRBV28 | TGTGCCAGCAGGGTCAGGGCGAACCAGCCCCAGCATTTT | CASRVRANQPQHF
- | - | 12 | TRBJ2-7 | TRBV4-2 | TGTGCCAGCAGCCAAGATACCTACGAGCAGTACTTC | CASSQDTYEQYF
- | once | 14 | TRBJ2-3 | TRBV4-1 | TGCGCCAGCAGCCAGAGCGAGTTCACAGATACGCAGTATTTT | CASSQSEFTDTQYF
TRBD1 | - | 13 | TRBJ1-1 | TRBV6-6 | TGTGCCAGCAGTCAAGACAGGGAATCTGAAGCTTTCTTT | CASSQDRESEAFF
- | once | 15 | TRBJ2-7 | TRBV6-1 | TGTGCCAGCAGTGGTGCCGGGACTGGTCCCTACGAGCAGTACTTC | CASSGAGTGPYEQYF
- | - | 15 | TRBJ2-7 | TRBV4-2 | TGTGCCAGCAGCCCTGGCGGCCCGTACTCCTACGAGCAGTACTTC | CASSPGGPYSYEQYF
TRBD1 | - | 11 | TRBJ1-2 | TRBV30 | TGTGCCTGGTCGACAGGGAACGGCTACACCTTC | CAWSTGNGYTF
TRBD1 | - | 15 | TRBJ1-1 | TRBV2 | TGTGCCAGCAGTGAACGGGACAGGGGCCCAGTTGAAGCTTTCTTT | CASSERDRGPVEAFF
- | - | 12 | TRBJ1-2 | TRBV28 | TGTGCCAGCAGTCCAGGGGTTGGCGGCTACACCTTC | CASSPGVGGYTF
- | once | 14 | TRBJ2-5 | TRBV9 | TGTGCCAGCAATGTTAAGGGGTACCAAGAGACCCAGTACTTC | CASNVKGYQETQYF